This T cell receptor beta chain appears in the sequencing data of a study of post-analysis software for immune sequencing data. Overall study context: Clinical courses comprised relapsing-remitting, secondary progressive and progressive-relapsing multiple sclerosis.

Presence of unique molecular identifiers characterized the TCR beta cDNA libraries. Input amounts of about 0.85 to 11 million T cells were used. These gave 500,000 or so cDNA molecules, so each molecule approximated one T cell. MiXCR, applied by TCRdb to the PCR reads, yields one record per CDR3 protein. The table records approximately 440,000 distinct CDR3 sequences, roughly 45% of them present only once. A remark on this clonotype: Its specificity is not known.

The CDR3 is made up of 14 amino acids. The germline CDR1 and CDR2 sequences are SGHDN and FVKESK. Study outcomes and limitations: Elevated frequency relative to controls characterized about 5 TRBV segments in patients, TRBV5-6, TRBV5-1 and TRBV20-1 among them. Significantly decreased normalized Chao1 diversity was recorded for multiple sclerosis patients relative to controls. Co-batched samples clustered tightly together by F measure.

The sequenced material came from blood. This chain joins TRBV14 and TRBJ2-4; 9 nucleotides line up with TRBD1. The J call could be wrong; TRBJ2-7 is a better fit for the DNA end. This receptor was taken from a girl aged 5-17 years with multiple sclerosis. CDR3 in amino acids: CASSGTGPFNEQYF. In DNA, the CDR3 is TGTGCCAGCAGCGGGACAGGGCCATTTAACGAGCAGTACTTC.